What follows are 21 T cell receptor beta chains derived from one specimen sequenced in a study of cytotoxic CD8 clonotypes in ibrutinib-treated CLL. Here immunoSEQ multiplex PCR was the method, and the copy in TCRdb shows in-frame clones only, minus some. The sample holds about 44,000 clones, 69% seen once. The sequences come from PBMCs, collected after 12 months of ibrutinib treatment. Receptor source: a human donor with chronic lymphocytic leukemia.

In DNA, the CDR3 is TGTGCCAGCAGAGCCTATAGCGGGGGGCTGGGAGGTGAGCAGTTCTTC. It translates to CASRAYSGGLGGEQFF. The rearrangement uses TRBV2 and TRBJ2-1, with 10 bases fitting TRBD2. V lost 6 bases to trimming and J lost 9 bases; unmatched junction nucleotides: 14. Germline loops: CDR1 SNHLY, CDR2 FYNNEI. The CDR3 contains 16 residues.

The chain recombines TRBV5-4 with TRBJ2-3; D might be TRBD2 (7 bases). Germline V CDR1 and CDR2: SGHNT, YYREEE (reference sequence). The CDR3 spans 16 residues. V gave up 3 bases and J gave up 0 bases, with 14 bases separating them. The CDR3 sequence: CASSSGGHSSTDTQYF. As DNA, the CDR3 is TGTGCCAGCAGCTCCGGGGGGCACTCTAGCACAGATACGCAGTATTTT.

The chain has TRBV9 and TRBJ1-2, with TRBD1 matching 11 bases. This CDR3 has 18 amino acids. Trimming cost V 0 bases and J 3 bases; bases outside gene matches: 10. CDR1 SGDLS and CDR2 YYNGEE come from the germline V gene. The CDR3 is CASSVDPPGQGGHYGYTF. CDR3 in DNA: TGTGCCAGCAGCGTAGATCCCCCGGGACAGGGGGGGCACTATGGCTACACCTTC.

The chain joins TRBV28 to TRBJ2-3, with TRBD2 matching 10 bases. Trimming cost V 7 bases and J 1 base; bases outside gene matches: 8. Germline V gene data show CDR1 as MDHEN and CDR2 as SYDVKM. CDR3 length: 16 residues. CDR3 protein: CASNLAGGTGTDTQYF. CDR3 DNA: TGTGCCAGCAACTTAGCGGGGGGTACGGGCACAGATACGCAGTATTTT.

The chain employs TRBV2 and TRBJ1-2, with D maybe TRBD1 (6 bases). V lost 5 bases, J lost 4 bases, and 20 bases lay in between. CDR1 and CDR2 (germline): SNHLY, FYNNEI. The CDR3 sequence is 16 residues long. CDR3 DNA sequence: TGTGCCAGCAGTTCAAGGGGGTTAGAATCGACCTATGGCTACACCTTC. As protein: CASSSRGLESTYGYTF. Variable domain in full (rest from reference TRBV2 and TRBJ1-2): EPEVTQTPSHQVTQMGQEVILRCVPISNHLYFYWYRQILGQKVEFLVSFYNNEISEKSEIFDDQFSVERPDGSNFTLKIRSTKLEDSAMYFCASSSRGLESTYGYTFGSGTRLTVV.

The chain uses TRBV15 and TRBJ2-3; TRBD2 is a possible D gene (6 bases). The CDR3 consists of 15 residues. The V gene lost 5 bases and the J gene lost 3 bases, with 15 bases spanning the gap. Germline CDR1 LNHNV, CDR2 YYDKDF (reference sequence). The CDR3 bases are TGTGCCACCAGCGGGACTTCTAGACAAACAGATACGCAGTATTTT. Translated, it gives CATSGTSRQTDTQYF.

This sequence joins TRBV5-1 and TRBJ1-2, with a tentative D call TRBD1 (6 bases). The CDR3 has 15 residues. Germline V gene sequence: CDR1 SGHRS, CDR2 YFSETQ. The ends were cut back, 2 bases at V and 0 bases at J, with 11 bases in the middle. The CDR3 loop is CASSLWTASNYGYTF. The CDR3 DNA sequence: TGCGCCAGCAGCTTATGGACAGCCTCTAACTATGGCTACACCTTC.

This chain links TRBV30 with TRBJ1-2; D is unresolved. V was pared by 0 bases and J by 8 bases, with 10 bases between. CDR3 length: 12 amino acids. Germline V lookup: CDR1 GTSNPN, CDR2 SVGIG (reference sequence). CDR3 nucleotide sequence: TGTGCCTGGAGTGTAAGGGCTTACGGCTACACCTTC. It encodes CAWSVRAYGYTF.

This chain joins TRBV5-1 and TRBJ2-1, with 9 bases fitting TRBD2. With 2 bases clipped from V and 9 bases from J, the junction kept 3 bases outside the gene matches. From germline, CDR1 is SGHRS and CDR2 YFSETQ. This CDR3 spans 13 amino acids. CDR3 sequence (DNA): TGCGCCAGCAGCTTTCGGACTAGCGCTGAGCAGTTCTTC. Amino acid sequence: CASSFRTSAEQFF.

The chain couples TRBV9 to TRBJ1-4; D is possibly TRBD1 (6 bases). CDR1 is SGDLS, CDR2 YYNGEE, per germline. V was trimmed by 1 base and J by 5 bases, leaving 18 bases between them. The CDR3 is 17 amino acids. DNA for the CDR3: TGTGCCAGCAGCGTAAGAGGCCTCGGGGGCCCGAATGAAAAACTGTTTTTT. This encodes CASSVRGLGGPNEKLFF.

The chain has TRBV9 and TRBJ2-7, with D hard to call. Germline values: CDR1 SGDLS, CDR2 YYNGEE. V lost 0 bases, J lost 0 bases, and 10 bases lay in between. The CDR3 is made up of 15 amino acids. The DNA for the CDR3 is TGTGCCAGCAGCGTAGGGGGTTTTGGCTCCTACGAGCAGTACTTC. The encoded protein is CASSVGGFGSYEQYF.

V and J are TRBV9 and TRBJ2-1; unclear D gene. Germline V CDR1 and CDR2: SGDLS, YYNGEE. This CDR3 has 15 amino acids. V was clipped by 1 base and J by 6 bases, with 14 bases between them. The CDR3 protein is CASSVNRRGRNEQFF. The CDR3 nucleotides read TGTGCCAGCAGCGTAAATCGGAGAGGACGCAATGAGCAGTTCTTC.

This clone appeared a single time. J is TRBJ2-5 and V is TRBV5-1; perhaps TRBD2 as D (6 bases). This CDR3 is built from 16 residues. V dropped 0 bases and J dropped 5 bases, with 17 bases sitting between them. In germline, CDR1 is SGHRS, CDR2 YFSETQ. CDR3 DNA: TGCGCCAGCAGCTTGGATACTAGCCGAGGCCTGGAGACCCAGTACTTC. Translated: CASSLDTSRGLETQYF.

This clone was seen a single time. The chain couples TRBV6-1 to TRBJ2-7; D is unresolved. The V end lost 2 bases, the J end lost 2 bases, and 10 bases lay between the germline ends. The CDR3 has 14 residues. The germline V gene has CDR1 MNHNS and CDR2 SASEGT. CDR3 DNA sequence: TGTGCCAGCAGTGAAAGAAGGTCAGCCTACGAGCAGTACTTC. Protein sequence: CASSERRSAYEQYF.

V gene TRBV7-9 combines with J gene TRBJ2-7; D gene uncertain. Trimming shortened V by 0 bases and J by 1 base, and 10 bases separated the two germline ends. This CDR3 spans 15 amino acids. Germline V gives CDR1 SEHNR, CDR2 FQNEAQ (reference sequence). CDR3 coding DNA: TGTGCCAGCAGCTTAGCGTTTGGGGTTTCCTACGAGCAGTACTTC. Translating it yields CASSLAFGVSYEQYF.

The rearrangement joins TRBV6-1 to TRBJ2-7, with no clear D. V lost 5 bases to trimming and J lost 7 bases, with 3 bases between them. The germline gives CDR1 MNHNS, CDR2 SASEGT. The CDR3 sequence is 9 residues long. The CDR3 DNA is TGTGCCAGCAGTACTGAGCAGTACTTC. It translates to CASSTEQYF.

V gene TRBV4-2 combines with J gene TRBJ2-3; TRBD2 aligns across 10 bases. The CDR3 runs 16 residues. The V segment lost 2 bases and the J segment 1 base; nucleotides outside the gene matches: 3. Germline loops: CDR1 LGHNA, CDR2 YNFKEQ. CDR3 in amino acids: CASSQRLAGGTDTQYF. The CDR3 coding sequence is TGTGCCAGCAGCCAACGACTAGCGGGCGGCACAGATACGCAGTATTTT.

Only one count was recorded for this clone. The chain joins TRBV6-4 to TRBJ2-1, with 7 positions matching TRBD2. This CDR3 comprises 16 residues. Germline V lookup: CDR1 MRHNA, CDR2 SNTAGT. The V segment lost 0 bases and the J segment 0 bases; nucleotides outside the gene matches: 2. CDR3: CASSDSRDYSYNEQFF. The CDR3 DNA follows: TGTGCCAGCAGTGACTCGAGGGACTACTCCTACAATGAGCAGTTCTTC.

This chain joins TRBV6-1 and TRBJ1-5; D is uncertain. The CDR3 covers 14 residues. Germline CDR1 and CDR2: MNHNS and SASEGT. Trimming took 3 bases from V and 3 from J, leaving 9 bases between them. The CDR3 loop is CASSDWQNNQPQHF. In DNA, the CDR3 is TGTGCCAGCAGTGATTGGCAGAACAATCAGCCCCAGCATTTT.

The rearrangement links TRBV2 to TRBJ2-3; TRBD2 matches at 8 bases. CDR1 is SNHLY, CDR2 FYNNEI, per germline. The CDR3 has 14 residues. J lost 1 base, V lost 7 bases, and 4 bases had no gene match. In nucleotides, the CDR3 is TGTGCCAGCACCCGAGCGGGGGGCACAGATACGCAGTATTTT. Its protein product is CASTRAGGTDTQYF.

This chain connects TRBV6-4 to TRBJ1-6; the D gene is possibly TRBD1 (6 bases). Looked up from germline, CDR1 is MRHNA and CDR2 is SNTAGT. V was trimmed by 2 bases and J by 8 bases, leaving 16 bases between them. This CDR3 has 16 residues. The CDR3 region has the DNA TGTGCCAGCAGTGACACAAGACAGGCGGCGGATTCACCCCTCCACTTT. Encoded protein: CASSDTRQAADSPLHF.